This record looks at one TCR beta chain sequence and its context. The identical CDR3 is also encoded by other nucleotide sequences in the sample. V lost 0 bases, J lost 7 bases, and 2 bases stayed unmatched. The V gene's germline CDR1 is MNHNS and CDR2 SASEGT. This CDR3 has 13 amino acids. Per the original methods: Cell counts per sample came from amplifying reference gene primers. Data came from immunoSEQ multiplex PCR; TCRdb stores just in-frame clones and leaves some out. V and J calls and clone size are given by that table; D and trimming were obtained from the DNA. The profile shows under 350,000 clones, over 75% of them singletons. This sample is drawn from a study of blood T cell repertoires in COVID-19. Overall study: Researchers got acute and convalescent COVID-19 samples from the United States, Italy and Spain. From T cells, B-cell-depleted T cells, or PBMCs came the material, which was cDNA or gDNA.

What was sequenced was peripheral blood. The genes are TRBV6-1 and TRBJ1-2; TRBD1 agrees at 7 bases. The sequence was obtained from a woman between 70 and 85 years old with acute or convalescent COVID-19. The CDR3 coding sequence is TGTGCCAGCAGTGAAGCGGGGACAGTTGGCTACACCTTC. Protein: CASSEAGTVGYTF.